A single sample gave rise to the 23 T cell receptor beta chains below, sequenced in a study of control samples from healthy donors and cancer patients. Assay: immunoSEQ multiplex PCR; the TCRdb copy retains only in-frame clones and omits some. The data hold roughly 170,000 clones, with around 93% observed a single time. Source material: blood. These receptors all come from a man between 18 and 35 years old in good health.

The chain links TRBV6-5 to TRBJ2-3; D is perhaps TRBD1 or TRBD2 (6 bases each). CDR3 length: 16 residues. Germline V gene lookup returns CDR1 MNHEY and CDR2 SVGAGI. V dropped 0 bases and J dropped 2 bases, with 12 bases sitting between them. For the CDR3, the DNA is TGTGCCAGCAGTTACTCCTCGGGGGCGGCCACAGATACGCAGTATTTT. Its protein is CASSYSSGAATDTQYF.

The chain links TRBV9 to TRBJ1-5; perhaps TRBD1 as D (5 bases). The CDR3 covers 15 residues. V was pared by 3 bases and J by 4 bases, with 14 bases between. CDR1 is SGDLS and CDR2 is YYNGEE in the germline V gene. CDR3 amino acids: CASSGSSGLNQPQHF. The CDR3 DNA reads as TGTGCCAGCAGCGGAAGTTCAGGGTTGAATCAGCCCCAGCATTTT.

This chain links TRBV7-2 with TRBJ1-5, with D uncertain. This CDR3 has 17 residues. Trimming stripped 2 bases from V and 6 bases from J, with 20 bases between. The germline CDR1 and CDR2 sequences are SGHTA and FQGNSA. CDR3 DNA sequence: TGTGCCAGCAGCTTATTTGGAGGGTTCGGGTACGGTCAGCCCCAGCATTTT. It specifies CASSLFGGFGYGQPQHF.

There are a few counts of this clone. V gene TRBV5-1 combines with J gene TRBJ2-7, with TRBD2 as a possible D gene (5 bases). The CDR3 spans 15 residues. CDR1 and CDR2 (germline): SGHRS, YFSETQ. V lost 4 bases and J 0 bases, leaving 14 bases between the germline ends. The DNA for the CDR3 is TGCGCCAGCAGCCCCCCCAGCGGCATCTCCTACGAGCAGTACTTC. This encodes CASSPPSGISYEQYF.

This clone has only a few counts. The chain uses TRBV4-1 and TRBJ1-5, with D possibly TRBD1 on 5 matching bases. Deletions cut 0 bases from V and 7 bases from J, with 16 bases between. Germline V gene lookup returns CDR1 MGHRA and CDR2 YSYEKL. This CDR3 has 16 amino acids. The CDR3 nucleotides are TGCGCCAGCAGCCAAGAAGGCCAGGGCGATGGGCAGCCCCAGCATTTT. This codes for CASSQEGQGDGQPQHF.

The V gene is TRBV27, the J gene TRBJ2-7, with TRBD1 identical over 8 bases. The junction had 3 bases not matched to a gene; V was cut back by 0 bases and J by 2 bases. CDR3 length equals 15 residues. CDR1 is MNHEY, CDR2 SMNVEV, per germline (reference sequence). DNA for the CDR3: TGTGCCAGCAGTTTATCACAGGGGGTCACCTACGAGCAGTACTTC. Amino acid sequence: CASSLSQGVTYEQYF.

The rearrangement joins TRBV7-3 to TRBJ2-5, with TRBD1 matching 7 bases. Trimming took 4 bases from V and 5 from J; bases not matched to a gene: 4. Germline CDR1 is SGHTA and CDR2 is FQGTGA. This CDR3 has 13 amino acids. The CDR3 reads CASSSTRGETQYF. The DNA of the CDR3 is TGTGCCAGCAGCTCCACCAGGGGGGAGACCCAGTACTTC.

The V and J genes are TRBV7-8 and TRBJ2-5; tentative D call: TRBD1 (6 bases). This CDR3 comprises 13 residues. Germline-derived CDR1 and CDR2 are SGHVS and FQNEAQ. V was cut by 5 bases and J by 2 bases, with 9 bases left in between. The CDR3 sequence: CASSRDRQETQYF. The CDR3 DNA is TGTGCCAGCAGCCGCGACAGGCAAGAGACCCAGTACTTC.

The J gene is TRBJ1-5, the V gene TRBV5-6, with D uncertain. The CDR3 is 13 residues long. Deletions cut 4 bases from V and 1 base from J, with 6 bases between. Per germline, CDR1 SGHDT and CDR2 YYEEEE. CDR3 loop: CASSHYSNQPQHF. The CDR3, as DNA: TGTGCCAGCAGCCATTACAGCAATCAGCCCCAGCATTTT.

This chain uses TRBV5-1 with TRBJ2-5; weak D call: TRBD2 (7 bases). Trimming took off 4 bases at V and 1 base at J, with 17 bases between the two ends. The CDR3 contains 16 residues. From germline, CDR1 is SGHRS and CDR2 YFSETQ. CDR3 protein: CASSPAGAPLQETQYF. The DNA for the CDR3 is TGCGCCAGCAGCCCTGCGGGGGCGCCCCTCCAAGAGACCCAGTACTTC.

The sample holds one count of this clone. The chain carries TRBV28 and TRBJ2-2; a weak D match, TRBD2 (5 bases). The CDR3 totals 13 residues. The V gene lost 3 bases and the J gene lost 5 bases, with 7 bases spanning the gap. Germline loops: CDR1 MDHEN, CDR2 SYDVKM. CDR3 DNA: TGTGCCAGCAGTTTCCCGGGGACCGGGGAGCTGTTTTTT. It is translated as CASSFPGTGELFF. The variable domain in full, with the rest retrieved from reference TRBV28 and TRBJ2-2, is DVKVTQSSRYLVKRTGEKVFLECVQDMDHENMFWYRQDPGLGLRLIYFSYDVKMKEKGDIPEGYSVSREKKERFSLILESASTNQTSMYLCASSFPGTGELFFGEGSRLTVL.

About this clone: The same CDR3 can be traced to other DNA sequences in this sample. V gene TRBV2 combines with J gene TRBJ1-6; possibly TRBD1 for D (5 bases). Germline V CDR1 and CDR2: SNHLY, FYNNEI. This CDR3 is 13 amino acids long. The germline V and J ends were trimmed by 7 bases and 6 bases, with 10 bases remaining between them. The CDR3 is CASTGSGNSPLHF. CDR3 in DNA: TGTGCCAGCACAGGGAGTGGTAATTCACCCCTCCACTTT.

The V and J genes are TRBV6-2 or TRBV6-3 and TRBJ1-2; D is ambiguous. The CDR3 covers 12 residues. Trimming removed 5 bases at V and 7 bases at J, with 11 bases between. Germline CDR1 reads MNHEY; CDR2 reads SVGEGT. The CDR3 region is CASSRLEGGYTF. DNA for the CDR3: TGTGCCAGCAGTCGGCTGGAAGGTGGCTACACCTTC.

This chain joins TRBV2 and TRBJ2-7, with TRBD1 matching 8 bases. After removal of 11 bases from V and 3 bases from J, the junction contained 12 bases not matched to a gene. The CDR3 sequence is 14 residues long. Germline assignment: CDR1 SNHLY and CDR2 FYNNEI. The CDR3 bases are TGTGCCCAAAGGAGGTACAGGGGGAACTACGAGCAGTACTTC. This encodes CAQRRYRGNYEQYF.

V usage is TRBV28 and J usage is TRBJ1-5; no firm D call. Trimming removed 7 bases from V and 0 bases from J, with 13 bases in between. The CDR3 length is 15 residues. CDR1 is MDHEN and CDR2 is SYDVKM in the germline V gene. The CDR3 DNA sequence: TGTGCCAGCACCCCAGCCTTATATAGCAATCAGCCCCAGCATTTT. Translated, it gives CASTPALYSNQPQHF.

The V and J genes are TRBV18 and TRBJ1-5; 8 bases map to TRBD1. The germline CDR1 and CDR2 sequences are KGHSH and LQKENI. The V segment lost 4 bases and the J segment 4 bases; nucleotides outside the gene matches: 12. The CDR3 is 17 residues long. As DNA, the CDR3 is TGTGCCAGCTCACGGCTCGCCCCAGACAGGGGTAATCAGCCCCAGCATTTT. Its protein is CASSRLAPDRGNQPQHF.

A single count supports this clone. In nucleotides, the CDR3 is TGTGCCAGCAGTTATGTGCCAGGGGGAGGCTACACCTTC. This sequence encodes CASSYVPGGGYTF. The chain recombines TRBV6-6 with TRBJ1-2; 7 nucleotides line up with TRBD1. V lost 3 bases and J lost 8; bases outside the gene matches: 6. CDR1 and CDR2 from the germline V gene are MNHNY and SVGAGI (reference sequence). The CDR3 is 13 amino acids.

This clone was seen once. The V call is TRBV9, the J call TRBJ1-1, with a possible D match to TRBD1 (5 bases). The CDR3 extends over 13 amino acids. With 3 bases removed from V and 6 bases from J, the gap between germline ends came to 12 bases. Per the germline V gene, CDR1 is SGDLS and CDR2 is YYNGEE. The CDR3: CASSGFGGSEAFF. The CDR3 DNA follows: TGTGCCAGCAGCGGGTTCGGGGGATCTGAAGCTTTCTTT.

To note about this clone: This sample includes further DNA sequences coding for the same CDR3. V gene TRBV9 combines with J gene TRBJ2-1; 12 bases align to TRBD2. V gave up 3 bases and J gave up 5 bases; unmatched junction bases: 6. This CDR3 comprises 16 residues. Germline V gene lookup returns CDR1 SGDLS and CDR2 YYNGEE. CDR3 bases: TGTGCCAGCAGCGCCCGGCTAGCGGGGGGGAACAATGAGCAGTTCTTC. Protein sequence: CASSARLAGGNNEQFF.

The chain combines TRBV2 with TRBJ1-6; D unclear. Per germline, CDR1 SNHLY and CDR2 FYNNEI. This CDR3 contains 11 residues. The V gene lost 8 bases and the J gene lost 5 bases, with 4 bases spanning the gap. This chain's CDR3 is CASSDNSPLHF. The CDR3 coding sequence is TGTGCCAGCTCGGATAATTCACCCCTCCACTTT.

This clone was detected only once. V and J are TRBV15 and TRBJ1-1, with D possibly matching TRBD1 (5 bases). Looked up from germline, CDR1 is LNHNV and CDR2 is YYDKDF (reference sequence). The CDR3 sequence is 16 residues long. The ends were cut back, 5 bases at V and 2 bases at J, with 18 bases in the middle. CDR3: CATSPRREGLNTEAFF. The DNA for the CDR3 is TGTGCCACCAGCCCCCGCAGGGAAGGGTTAAACACTGAAGCTTTCTTT.

This chain connects TRBV5-1 to TRBJ1-3; 8 bases line up with TRBD1. Trimming at V came to 1 base and at J to 2 bases, leaving 5 bases not matched to a gene. The CDR3 totals 16 residues. From germline, CDR1 is SGHRS and CDR2 YFSETQ. CDR3 coding DNA: TGCGCCAGCAGCTTGACAGGGGGGAACGCTGGAAACACCATATATTTT. This translates into CASSLTGGNAGNTIYF. Supplemented by reference TRBV5-1 and TRBJ1-3, the full variable domain reads KAGVTQTPRYLIKTRGQQVTLSCSPISGHRSVSWYQQTPGQGLQFLFEYFSETQRNKGNFPGRFSGRQFSNSRSEMNVSTLELGDSALYLCASSLTGGNAGNTIYFGEGSWLTVV.

V is TRBV5-8 and J is TRBJ2-3; D may match TRBD1 or TRBD2 (5 bases each). The V and J ends lost 1 base and 11 bases respectively, with 20 bases between them. Germline V gene data show CDR1 as SGHTS and CDR2 as YDEGEE. CDR3 length equals 15 residues. CDR3 DNA sequence: TGTGCCAGCAGCTTGTCTCTGGTTTTGGGACCATGGCAGTATTTT. Protein product: CASSLSLVLGPWQYF.